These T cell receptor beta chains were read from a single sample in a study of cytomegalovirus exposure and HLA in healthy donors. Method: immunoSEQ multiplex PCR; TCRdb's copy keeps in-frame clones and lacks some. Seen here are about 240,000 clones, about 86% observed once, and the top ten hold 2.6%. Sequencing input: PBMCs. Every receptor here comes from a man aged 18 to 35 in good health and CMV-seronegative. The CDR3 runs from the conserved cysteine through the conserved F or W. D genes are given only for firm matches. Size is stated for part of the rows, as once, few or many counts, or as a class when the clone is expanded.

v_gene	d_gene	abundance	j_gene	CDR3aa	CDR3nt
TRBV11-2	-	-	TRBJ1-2	CASSLRQGLTNYGYTF	TGTGCCAGCAGCTTACGGCAGGGGCTAACTAACTATGGCTACACCTTC
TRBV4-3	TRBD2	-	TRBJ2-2	CASSQVGLAGGPGTGELFF	TGCGCCAGCAGCCAAGTCGGACTAGCGGGGGGGCCCGGCACCGGGGAGCTGTTTTTT
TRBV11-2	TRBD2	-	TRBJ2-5	CASRTGGQETQYF	TGTGCCAGCAGGACGGGGGGGCAAGAGACCCAGTACTTC
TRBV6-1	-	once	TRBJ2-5	CATPTEYQETQYF	TGTGCCACCCCCACGGAGTACCAAGAGACCCAGTACTTC
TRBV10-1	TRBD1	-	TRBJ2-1	CASSESPGGRDEQFF	TGCGCCAGCAGTGAGTCGCCAGGGGGCAGGGATGAGCAGTTCTTC
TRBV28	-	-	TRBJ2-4	CASSLLKNIQYF	TGTGCCAGCAGTTTATTAAAAAACATTCAGTACTTC
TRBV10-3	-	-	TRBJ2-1	CAILPQGPYNEQFF	TGTGCCATCCTGCCCCAGGGCCCTTACAATGAGCAGTTCTTC
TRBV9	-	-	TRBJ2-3	CASSVVEGGTQYF	TGTGCCAGCAGCGTAGTTGAGGGAGGTACGCAGTATTTT
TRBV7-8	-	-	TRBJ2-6	CASSPSLGPSGANVLTF	TGTGCCAGCAGCCCCTCCCTTGGGCCCTCTGGGGCCAACGTCCTGACTTTC
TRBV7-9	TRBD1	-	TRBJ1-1	CASSYHADREVAFF	TGTGCCAGCAGCTACCATGCCGACAGGGAAGTGGCTTTCTTT
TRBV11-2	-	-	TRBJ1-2	CASSLGAGGYTF	TGTGCCAGCAGCTTAGGGGCAGGGGGCTACACCTTC
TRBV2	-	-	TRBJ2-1	CASTTGAVNEQFF	TGTGCCAGCACGACAGGCGCCGTCAATGAGCAGTTCTTC
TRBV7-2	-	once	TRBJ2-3	CASSRREPQDTQYF	TGTGCCAGCAGCCGCCGGGAGCCGCAGGATACGCAGTATTTT
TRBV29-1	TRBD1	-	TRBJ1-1	CSVGDSRTEAFF	TGCAGCGTTGGGGACAGCCGCACTGAAGCTTTCTTT
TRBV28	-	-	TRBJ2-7	CASSPPRGRAYEQYF	TGTGCCAGCAGCCCACCGCGGGGGCGAGCTTACGAGCAGTACTTC
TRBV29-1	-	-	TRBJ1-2	CSARVLGHYGYTF	TGCAGCGCCCGAGTGCTAGGCCACTATGGCTACACCTTC
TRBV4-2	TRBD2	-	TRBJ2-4	CASSQPAGVDIQYF	TGTGCCAGCAGCCAGCCGGCGGGAGTGGACATTCAGTACTTC
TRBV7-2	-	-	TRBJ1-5	CASSTSGNQPQHF	TGTGCCAGCAGCACCAGCGGCAATCAGCCCCAGCATTTT
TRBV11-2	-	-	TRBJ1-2	CASSLQGTSGYTF	TGTGCCAGCAGCTTACAGGGGACCTCTGGCTACACCTTC
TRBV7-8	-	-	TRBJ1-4	CASSAAGGFNEKLFF	TGTGCCAGCAGCGCAGCCGGGGGTTTCAATGAAAAACTGTTTTTT
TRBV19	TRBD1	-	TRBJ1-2	CASKAGGPGPNYGYTF	TGTGCCAGTAAGGCAGGGGGTCCAGGCCCGAACTATGGCTACACCTTC
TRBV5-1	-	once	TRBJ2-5	CASSRGADQETQYF	TGCGCCAGCTCCCGCGGGGCGGACCAAGAGACCCAGTACTTC
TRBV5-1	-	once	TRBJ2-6	CASSFRLSGANVLTF	TGCGCCAGCAGCTTCAGGCTATCTGGGGCCAACGTCCTGACTTTC
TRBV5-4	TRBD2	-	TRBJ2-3	CASTPFLAGTDTQYF	TGTGCCAGCACCCCCTTTCTAGCGGGCACAGATACGCAGTATTTT
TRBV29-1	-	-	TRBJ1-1	CSGGLPNTEAFF	TGCAGCGGGGGACTTCCGAACACTGAAGCTTTCTTT
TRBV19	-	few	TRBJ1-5	CASATRDQPQHF	TGTGCCAGTGCGACCAGGGATCAGCCCCAGCATTTT
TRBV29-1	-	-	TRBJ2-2	CSVCQDLNTGELFF	TGCAGCGTTTGTCAGGACTTAAACACCGGGGAGCTGTTTTTT
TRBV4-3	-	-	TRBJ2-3	CASSQVSVIDTQYF	TGCGCCAGCAGCCAAGTCTCTGTTATCGATACGCAGTATTTT
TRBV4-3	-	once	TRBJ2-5	CASSQGILVGETQYF	TGCGCCAGCAGCCAAGGGATCCTAGTCGGGGAGACCCAGTACTTC
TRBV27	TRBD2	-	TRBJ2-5	CASSFSSGRGKETQYF	TGTGCCAGCAGTTTTAGTAGCGGGAGAGGTAAAGAGACCCAGTACTTC
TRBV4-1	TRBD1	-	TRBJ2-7	CASSQVFQGAYEQYF	TGCGCCAGCAGCCAAGTTTTTCAGGGGGCCTACGAGCAGTACTTC
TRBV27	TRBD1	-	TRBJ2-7	CASSQLGGSSYEQYF	TGTGCCAGCAGCCAACTAGGGGGCAGCTCCTACGAGCAGTACTTC
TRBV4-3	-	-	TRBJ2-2	CASSQDSSVNTGELFF	TGCGCCAGCAGCCAAGATTCCAGCGTGAACACCGGGGAGCTGTTTTTT
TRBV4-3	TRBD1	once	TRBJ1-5	CASSLDRGNQPQHF	TGCGCCAGCAGCCTAGACAGGGGCAATCAGCCCCAGCATTTT
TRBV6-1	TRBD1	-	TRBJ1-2	CASSHGTVNGYTF	TGTGCCAGCAGCCATGGGACAGTAAATGGCTACACCTTC
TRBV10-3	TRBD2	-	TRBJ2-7	CAISGPTSGGDYEQYF	TGTGCCATCAGTGGGCCGACTAGCGGGGGGGACTACGAGCAGTACTTC
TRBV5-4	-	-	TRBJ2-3	CASSLASAALGDTQYF	TGTGCCAGCAGCTTGGCCTCGGCGGCCCTGGGAGATACGCAGTATTTT
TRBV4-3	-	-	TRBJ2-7	CASSQERGSSYEQYF	TGCGCCAGCAGCCAAGAAAGGGGAAGCTCCTACGAGCAGTACTTC
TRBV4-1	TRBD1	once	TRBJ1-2	CASSLSKTGGSQSYGYTF	TGCGCCAGCAGCCTGAGCAAGACAGGGGGCTCACAGTCCTATGGCTACACCTTC
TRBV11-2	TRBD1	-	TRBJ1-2	CASSSDRGIYYGYTF	TGTGCCAGCAGCTCGGACAGGGGGATTTACTATGGCTACACCTTC
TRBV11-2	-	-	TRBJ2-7	CASSFPGYEQYF	TGTGCCAGCAGCTTTCCCGGCTACGAGCAGTACTTC
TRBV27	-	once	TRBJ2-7	CASSLRQAENEQYF	TGTGCCAGCAGTTTAAGACAGGCTGAGAACGAGCAGTACTTC
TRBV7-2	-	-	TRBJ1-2	CASSPMTELYGYTF	TGTGCCAGCAGCCCCATGACAGAACTCTATGGCTACACCTTC
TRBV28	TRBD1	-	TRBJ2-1	CASSLTGGNEQFF	TGTGCCAGCAGTCTGACAGGGGGCAATGAGCAGTTCTTC
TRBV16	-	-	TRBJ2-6	CASSQSGFSGANVLTF	TGTGCCAGCAGCCAATCGGGCTTCTCTGGGGCCAACGTCCTGACTTTC
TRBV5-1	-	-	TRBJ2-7	CASSFSSRSSYEQYF	TGCGCCAGCAGCTTTAGTAGCCGTTCATCCTACGAGCAGTACTTC
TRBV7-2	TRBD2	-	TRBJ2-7	CASSLVFLAGLSYEQYF	TGTGCCAGCAGCTTAGTCTTTCTAGCGGGGCTTTCCTACGAGCAGTACTTC
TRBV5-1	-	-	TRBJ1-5	CASSLFVNQPQHF	TGCGCCAGCAGCTTGTTCGTAAATCAGCCCCAGCATTTT
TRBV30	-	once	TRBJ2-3	CAWSPGVDTQYF	TGTGCCTGGAGTCCCGGGGTGGATACGCAGTATTTT
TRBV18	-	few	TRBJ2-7	CASSPTGTPGEQYF	TGTGCCAGCTCACCTACCGGAACCCCGGGCGAGCAGTACTTC
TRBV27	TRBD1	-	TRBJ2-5	CASSNRDRGYQETQYF	TGTGCCAGCAGTAACCGGGACAGGGGATACCAAGAGACCCAGTACTTC
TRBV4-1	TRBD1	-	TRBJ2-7	CASSQDWGTGGLYEQYF	TGCGCCAGCAGCCAAGATTGGGGGACAGGGGGCCTTTACGAGCAGTACTTC
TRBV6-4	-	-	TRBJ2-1	CASSNEQFF	TGTGCCAGCTCTAATGAGCAGTTCTTC
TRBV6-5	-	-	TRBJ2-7	CASTVDTNSYEQYF	TGTGCCAGCACTGTGGACACTAACTCCTACGAGCAGTACTTC
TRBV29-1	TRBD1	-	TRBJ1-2	CSVLTGEGYTF	TGCAGCGTGCTGACAGGGGAAGGCTACACCTTC
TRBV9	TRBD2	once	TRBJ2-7	CASSREGTSGYEQYF	TGTGCCAGCAGCAGAGAGGGAACTAGCGGATACGAGCAGTACTTC
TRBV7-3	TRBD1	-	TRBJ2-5	CASSPTGEETQYF	TGTGCCAGCAGCCCGACAGGGGAAGAGACCCAGTACTTC
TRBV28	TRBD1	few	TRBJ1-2	CASRTGTDLYGYTF	TGTGCCAGCAGGACCGGGACAGATCTTTATGGCTACACCTTC
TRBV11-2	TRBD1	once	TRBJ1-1	CASSPWTGDTEAFF	TGTGCCAGCAGCCCATGGACAGGGGACACTGAAGCTTTCTTT
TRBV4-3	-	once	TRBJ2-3	CASSQGSRRNTDTQYF	TGCGCCAGCAGCCAAGGGTCGAGGAGAAACACAGATACGCAGTATTTT